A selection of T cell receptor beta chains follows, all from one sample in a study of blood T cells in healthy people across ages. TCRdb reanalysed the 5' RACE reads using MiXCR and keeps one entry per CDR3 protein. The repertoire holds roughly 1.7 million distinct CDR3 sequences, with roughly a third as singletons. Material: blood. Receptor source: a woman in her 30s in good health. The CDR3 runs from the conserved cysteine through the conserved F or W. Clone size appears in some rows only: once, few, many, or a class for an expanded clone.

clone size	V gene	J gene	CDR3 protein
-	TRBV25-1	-	CASSEWVTGGDYEQYF
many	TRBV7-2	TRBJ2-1	CASSSTRWEQFF
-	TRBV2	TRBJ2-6	CATCPTLGANVLTF
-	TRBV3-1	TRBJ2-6	CASSQVSSFSSSGANVLTF
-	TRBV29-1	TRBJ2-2	CSVVWSGAPNTGELFF
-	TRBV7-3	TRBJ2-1	CASSPWQGARDEQFF
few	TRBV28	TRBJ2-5	CASSLTGRLETQYF
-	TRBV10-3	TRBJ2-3	CAMSSVRVGDTQYF
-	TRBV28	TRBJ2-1	CASSGAQESSYNEQFF
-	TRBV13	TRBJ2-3	CASSRSGRGTDTQYF
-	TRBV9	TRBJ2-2	CASSVHEAGALSTGELFF
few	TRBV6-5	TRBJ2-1	CASSYSGSTYNEQFF
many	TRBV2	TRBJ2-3	CASRAGQGTDTQYF
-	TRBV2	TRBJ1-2	CASSEGQTNYGYTF
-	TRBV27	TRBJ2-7	CASSLGGEDYEQYF
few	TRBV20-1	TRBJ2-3	CSARERDRASTDTQYF
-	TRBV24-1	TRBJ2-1	CATSDLQGRSEQFF
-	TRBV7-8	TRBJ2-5	CASSLDPAQFQETQYF
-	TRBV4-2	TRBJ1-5	CASSPRQDSNQPQHF
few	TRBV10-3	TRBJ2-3	CAISDGRESLSLGTQYF
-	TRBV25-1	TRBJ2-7	CASSGIAPPCSYEQYF
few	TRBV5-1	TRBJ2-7	CASSLVAQRGQYEQYF
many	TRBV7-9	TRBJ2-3	CASSPQGVTDTQYF
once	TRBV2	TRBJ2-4	CASSPAGLAKNIQYF